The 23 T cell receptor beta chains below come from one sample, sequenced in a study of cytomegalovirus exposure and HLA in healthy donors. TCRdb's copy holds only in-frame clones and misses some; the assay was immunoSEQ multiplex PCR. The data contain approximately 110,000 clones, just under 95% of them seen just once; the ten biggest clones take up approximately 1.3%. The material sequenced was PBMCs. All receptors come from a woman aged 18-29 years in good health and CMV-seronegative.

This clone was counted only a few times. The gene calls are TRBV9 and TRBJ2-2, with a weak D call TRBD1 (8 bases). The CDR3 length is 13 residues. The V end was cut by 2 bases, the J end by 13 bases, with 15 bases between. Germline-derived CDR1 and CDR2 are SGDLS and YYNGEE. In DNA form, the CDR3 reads TGTGCCAGCAGCGTGACAGGGGAGGGTGTGCTGTTTTTT. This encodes CASSVTGEGVLFF.

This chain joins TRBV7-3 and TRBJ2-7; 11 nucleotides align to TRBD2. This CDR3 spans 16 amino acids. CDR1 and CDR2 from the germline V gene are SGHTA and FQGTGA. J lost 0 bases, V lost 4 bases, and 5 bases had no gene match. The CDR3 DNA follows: TGTGCCAGCAGCTCGACGGGACTAGCGGCCTCCTACGAGCAGTACTTC. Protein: CASSSTGLAASYEQYF.

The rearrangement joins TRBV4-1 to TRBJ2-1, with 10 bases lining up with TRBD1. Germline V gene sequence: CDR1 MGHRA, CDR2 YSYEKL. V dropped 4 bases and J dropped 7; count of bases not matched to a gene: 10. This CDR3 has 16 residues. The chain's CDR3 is CASSPTPGQGRNEQFF. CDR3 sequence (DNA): TGCGCCAGCAGCCCTACTCCGGGACAGGGGAGGAATGAGCAGTTCTTC.

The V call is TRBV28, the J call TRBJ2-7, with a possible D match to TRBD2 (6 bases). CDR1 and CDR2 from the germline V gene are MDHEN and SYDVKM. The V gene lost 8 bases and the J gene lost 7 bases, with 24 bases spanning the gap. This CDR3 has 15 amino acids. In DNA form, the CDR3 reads TGTGCCAGCTCGGTCGGTGGGTCCTCTGGGGGGGAGCAGTACTTC. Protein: CASSVGGSSGGEQYF.

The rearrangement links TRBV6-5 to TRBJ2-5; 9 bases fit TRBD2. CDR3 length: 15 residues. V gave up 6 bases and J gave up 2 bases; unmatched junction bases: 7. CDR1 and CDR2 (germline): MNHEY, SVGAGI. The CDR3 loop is CASRWTSASQETQYF. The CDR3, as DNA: TGTGCCAGCAGATGGACTAGCGCCAGTCAAGAGACCCAGTACTTC.

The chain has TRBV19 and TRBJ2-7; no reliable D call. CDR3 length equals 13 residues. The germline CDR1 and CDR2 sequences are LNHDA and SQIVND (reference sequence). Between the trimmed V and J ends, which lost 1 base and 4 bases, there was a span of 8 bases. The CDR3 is CASSIGQAYEQYF. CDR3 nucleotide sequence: TGTGCCAGTAGTATAGGGCAGGCGTACGAGCAGTACTTC.

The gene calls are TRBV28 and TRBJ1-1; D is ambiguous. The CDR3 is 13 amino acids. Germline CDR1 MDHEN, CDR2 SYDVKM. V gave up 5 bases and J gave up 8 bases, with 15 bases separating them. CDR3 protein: CASSTMSEPEAFF. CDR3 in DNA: TGTGCCAGCAGTACGATGAGTGAGCCCGAAGCTTTCTTT.

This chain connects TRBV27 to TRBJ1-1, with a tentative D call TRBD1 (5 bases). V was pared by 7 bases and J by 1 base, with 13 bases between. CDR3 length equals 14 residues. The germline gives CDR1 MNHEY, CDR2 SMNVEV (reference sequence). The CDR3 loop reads CASIGANSNTEAFF. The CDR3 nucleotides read TGTGCCAGCATTGGGGCGAACTCGAACACTGAAGCTTTCTTT.

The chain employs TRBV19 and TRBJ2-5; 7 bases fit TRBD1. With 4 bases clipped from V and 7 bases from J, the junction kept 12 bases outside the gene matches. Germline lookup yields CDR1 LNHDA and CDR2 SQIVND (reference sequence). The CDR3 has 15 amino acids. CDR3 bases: TGTGCCAGTAGTACTGGACAGGCCCGGGTGGGGACCCAGTACTTC. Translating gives CASSTGQARVGTQYF.

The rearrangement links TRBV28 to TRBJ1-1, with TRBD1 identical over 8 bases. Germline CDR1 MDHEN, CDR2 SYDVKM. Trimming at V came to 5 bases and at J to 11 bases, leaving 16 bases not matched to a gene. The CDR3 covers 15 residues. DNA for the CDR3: TGTGCCAGCAGTCCCCAACAGGGGGATCAATTTGCGGCTTTCTTT. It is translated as CASSPQQGDQFAAFF. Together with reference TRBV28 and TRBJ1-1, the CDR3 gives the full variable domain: DVKVTQSSRYLVKRTGEKVFLECVQDMDHENMFWYRQDPGLGLRLIYFSYDVKMKEKGDIPEGYSVSREKKERFSLILESASTNQTSMYLCASSPQQGDQFAAFFGQGTRLTVV.

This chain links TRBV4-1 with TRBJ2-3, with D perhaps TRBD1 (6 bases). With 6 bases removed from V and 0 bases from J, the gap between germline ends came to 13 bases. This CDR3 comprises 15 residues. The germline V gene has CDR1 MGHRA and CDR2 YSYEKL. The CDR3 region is CASRPGETSTDTQYF. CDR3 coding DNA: TGCGCCAGCAGACCAGGGGAGACTAGCACAGATACGCAGTATTTT.

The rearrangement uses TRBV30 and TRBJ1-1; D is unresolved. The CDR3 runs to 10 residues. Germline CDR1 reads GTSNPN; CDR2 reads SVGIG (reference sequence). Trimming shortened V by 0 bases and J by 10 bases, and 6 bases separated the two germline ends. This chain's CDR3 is CAWSVISAFF. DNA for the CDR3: TGTGCCTGGAGTGTAATATCAGCTTTCTTT. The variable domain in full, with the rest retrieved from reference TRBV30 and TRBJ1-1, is SQTIHQWPATLVQPVGSPLSLECTVEGTSNPNLYWYRQAAGRGLQLLFYSVGIGQISSEVPQNLSASRPQDRQFILSSKKLLLSDSGFYLCAWSVISAFFGQGTRLTVV.

The DNA of the CDR3 is TGTGCCAGCAGTCGGGCGGGGGGACTGGAAAAACTGTTTTTT. Translation gives CASSRAGGLEKLFF. The genes are TRBV6-6 and TRBJ1-4; weak D call: TRBD1 (5 bases). The length of the CDR3 is 14 residues. Germline lookup yields CDR1 MNHNY and CDR2 SVGAGI (reference sequence). The V and J ends lost 5 bases and 8 bases respectively, with 15 bases between them.

Here the CDR3 reads CASKTGIEGYEQYF. The CDR3 DNA reads as TGTGCCAGCAAGACAGGGATTGAAGGCTACGAGCAGTACTTC. V is TRBV2 and J is TRBJ2-7; 7 bases match TRBD1. The germline gives CDR1 SNHLY, CDR2 FYNNEI. The CDR3 is made up of 14 amino acids. The trim removed 7 bases at V and 3 bases at J, leaving 9 bases unmatched.

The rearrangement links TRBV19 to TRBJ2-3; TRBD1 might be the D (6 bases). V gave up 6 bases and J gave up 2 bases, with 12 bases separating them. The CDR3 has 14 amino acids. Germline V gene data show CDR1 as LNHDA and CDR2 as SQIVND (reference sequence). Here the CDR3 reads CASSPTGSTDTQYF. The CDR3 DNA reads TGTGCCAGTAGCCCCACAGGGTCCACAGATACGCAGTATTTT.

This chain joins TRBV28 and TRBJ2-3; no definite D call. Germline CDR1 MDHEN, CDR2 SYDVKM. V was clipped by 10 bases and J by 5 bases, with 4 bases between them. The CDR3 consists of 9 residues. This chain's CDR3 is CATGDTQYF. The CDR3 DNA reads TGTGCCACGGGAGATACGCAGTATTTT.

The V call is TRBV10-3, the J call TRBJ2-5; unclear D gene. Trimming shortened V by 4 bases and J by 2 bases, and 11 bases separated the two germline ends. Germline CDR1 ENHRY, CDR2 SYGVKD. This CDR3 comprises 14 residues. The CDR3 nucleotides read TGTGCCATCAGTGGGTTCCAGGATCAAGAGACCCAGTACTTC. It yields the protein CAISGFQDQETQYF.

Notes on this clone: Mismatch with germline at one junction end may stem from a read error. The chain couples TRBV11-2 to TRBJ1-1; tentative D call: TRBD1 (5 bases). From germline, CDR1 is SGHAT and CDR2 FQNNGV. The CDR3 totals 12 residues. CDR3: CASSLGERGAFF. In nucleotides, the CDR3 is TGTGCCAGCAGTTTAGGGGAGCGGGGTGCTTTCTTT.

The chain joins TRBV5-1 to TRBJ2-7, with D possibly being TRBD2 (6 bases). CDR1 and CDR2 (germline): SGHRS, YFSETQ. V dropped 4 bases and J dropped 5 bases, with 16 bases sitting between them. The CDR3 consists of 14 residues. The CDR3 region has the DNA TGCGCCAGCAGCACGGGACTGGGTGAGAACGAGCAGTACTTC. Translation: CASSTGLGENEQYF.

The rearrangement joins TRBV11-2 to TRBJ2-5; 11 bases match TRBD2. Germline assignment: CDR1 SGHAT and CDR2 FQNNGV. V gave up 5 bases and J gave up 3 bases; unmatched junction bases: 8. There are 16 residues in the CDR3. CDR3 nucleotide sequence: TGTGCCAGCAGCCAGCCTAGCGGGGGGCCTAAAGAGACCCAGTACTTC. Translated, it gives CASSQPSGGPKETQYF. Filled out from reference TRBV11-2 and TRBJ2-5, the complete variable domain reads EAGVAQSPRYKIIEKRQSVAFWCNPISGHATLYWYQQILGQGPKLLIQFQNNGVVDDSQLPKDRFSAERLKGVDSTLKIQPAKLEDSAVYLCASSQPSGGPKETQYFGPGTRLLVL.

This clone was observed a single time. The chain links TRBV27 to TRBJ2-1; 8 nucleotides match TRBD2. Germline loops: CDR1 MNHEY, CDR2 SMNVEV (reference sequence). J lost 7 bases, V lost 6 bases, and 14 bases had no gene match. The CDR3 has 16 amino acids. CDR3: CASSIRRLGRGNEQFF. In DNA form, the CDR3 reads TGTGCCAGCAGCATAAGACGACTCGGGAGGGGTAATGAGCAGTTCTTC.

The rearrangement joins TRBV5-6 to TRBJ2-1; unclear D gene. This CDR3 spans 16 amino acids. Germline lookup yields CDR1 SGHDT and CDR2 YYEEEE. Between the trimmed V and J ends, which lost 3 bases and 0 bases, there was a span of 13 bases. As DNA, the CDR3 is TGTGCCAGCAGCTGGGCCGCGCCAGCCTCCTACAATGAGCAGTTCTTC. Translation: CASSWAAPASYNEQFF.

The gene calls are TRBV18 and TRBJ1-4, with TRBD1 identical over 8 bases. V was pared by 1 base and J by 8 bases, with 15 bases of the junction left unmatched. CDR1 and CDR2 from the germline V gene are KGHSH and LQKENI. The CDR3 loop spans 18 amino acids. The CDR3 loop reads CASSPQDPSAGGFEKLFF. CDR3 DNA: TGTGCCAGCTCACCACAGGACCCCTCGGCAGGGGGCTTCGAAAAACTGTTTTTT.